The sample holds a few counts of the clone carrying this T cell receptor (beta chain). The antigen is undetermined. Between the trimmed V and J ends, which lost 8 bases and 4 bases, there was a span of 7 bases. From germline, CDR1 is LNHNV and CDR2 YYDKDF (reference sequence). The CDR3 loop spans 11 amino acids. The sample originates from a study of cytomegalovirus exposure and HLA in healthy donors. With 60 Vbeta and 13 Jbeta primers, the PCR was carried out. Some clones are missing from TCRdb's copy, which holds only in-frame ones; the method was immunoSEQ multiplex PCR. The table has roughly 120,000 clones, 80% to 90% seen once; the top ten hold about 1%. Regarding the study as a whole: Most TCR sequences showed up rarely, but some public TCRs showed up in many donors. Fewer N-insertions than the 666-donor mean were reportedly shown by an Asian-associated ancestry cluster in a later analysis. Productive rates of about 90% or about 30% were seen for most TCR beta V segments in an earlier analysis. Association of a missense DCLRE1C variant with TCR beta V- and J-gene trimming was reported in a later analysis.

Material for sequencing was PBMCs. The chain recombines TRBV15 with TRBJ2-3, with D hard to call. The source of this sequence is a woman in her 30s in good health and CMV-seronegative. CDR3: CATSRADTQYF. CDR3 sequence (DNA): TGTGCCACCTCCCGTGCAGATACGCAGTATTTT.